Listed below are T cell receptor beta chains from one sample, sequenced in a study of T cell responses to AZD1222 COVID-19 vaccine. Profiled with immunoSEQ multiplex PCR; TCRdb holds only in-frame clones, not every one. The sample shows around 99,000 clones, around 94% of them seen only once. Source: peripheral blood, taken on day 0 of AZD1222 vaccination. The origin of the receptors is an adult in good health. Each CDR3 is given with its conserved first and last residue. Fields, in order: D gene, V gene, clone size, J gene, CDR3 protein, CDR3 DNA. D genes are given only for firm matches. Clone size, where shown, is once, few, many, or a class for clones that have expanded.

-,TRBV5-1,once,TRBJ2-1,CASSLTRNNEQFF,TGCGCCAGCAGCTTGACGAGAAACAATGAGCAGTTCTTC
-,TRBV6-2/TRBV6-3,-,TRBJ2-7,CASSRLTGYEQYF,TGTGCCAGCAGTCGTCTGACGGGCTACGAGCAGTACTTC
TRBD2,TRBV6-1,-,TRBJ2-7,CASTQAGGAYEQYF,TGTGCCAGCACCCAAGCGGGAGGAGCCTACGAGCAGTACTTC
TRBD2,TRBV10-3,-,TRBJ2-7,CAISEVGAGGPYEQYF,TGTGCCATCAGTGAGGTGGGAGCGGGGGGGCCCTACGAGCAGTACTTC
-,TRBV30,-,TRBJ1-3,CAWVRGSGETGNTIYF,TGTGCCTGGGTTCGCGGGTCGGGGGAAACTGGAAACACCATATATTTT
-,TRBV11-1,once,TRBJ1-3,CASSLNQGSGNTIYF,TGTGCCAGCAGCTTAAACCAGGGGTCTGGAAACACCATATATTTT
-,TRBV5-1,-,TRBJ1-1,CASSSRSANTEAFF,TGCGCCAGCAGCTCAAGGTCAGCCAACACTGAAGCTTTCTTT
-,TRBV5-4,-,TRBJ2-1,CASSLGGSYNEQFF,TGTGCCAGCAGCTTAGGGGGCTCCTACAATGAGCAGTTCTTC
TRBD1,TRBV2,-,TRBJ1-5,CASKEGGQGKPQHF,TGTGCCAGCAAAGAGGGGGGACAGGGCAAACCCCAGCATTTT
-,TRBV2,-,TRBJ1-5,CASSRTANQPQHF,TGTGCCAGCAGTAGGACAGCTAATCAGCCCCAGCATTTT
TRBD2,TRBV4-3,-,TRBJ2-7,CASSQDAGTKQYF,TGCGCCAGCAGCCAAGATGCCGGGACTAAGCAGTACTTC
-,TRBV5-1,-,TRBJ1-2,CASRGAYGYTF,TGCGCCAGCAGGGGGGCCTATGGCTACACCTTC
-,TRBV9,-,TRBJ1-1,CASSAATGTEAFF,TGTGCCAGCAGCGCGGCTACCGGCACTGAAGCTTTCTTT
TRBD2,TRBV2,-,TRBJ2-1,CASSRETSGRSANEQFF,TGTGCCAGCAGTAGGGAAACTAGCGGGAGGTCCGCGAATGAGCAGTTCTTC
-,TRBV27,-,TRBJ1-1,CASRFHQGTEAFF,TGTGCCAGCAGATTCCACCAGGGGACTGAAGCTTTCTTT
-,TRBV6-4,-,TRBJ2-6,CASSDDGLSGANVLTF,TGTGCCAGCAGTGACGATGGACTCTCTGGGGCCAACGTCCTGACTTTC
-,TRBV6-5,-,TRBJ1-4,CASRAGGDEKLFF,TGTGCCAGCAGAGCGGGGGGGGATGAAAAACTGTTTTTT
TRBD1,TRBV5-5,-,TRBJ1-5,CASSVAAGGTYSNQPQHF,TGTGCCAGCAGCGTGGCGGCAGGGGGGACTTATAGCAATCAGCCCCAGCATTTT
-,TRBV25-1,-,TRBJ1-3,CASSVGPTGNTIYF,TGTGCCAGCAGTGTAGGACCGACTGGAAACACCATATATTTT
-,TRBV29-1,once,TRBJ1-3,CSVGEGSISGNTIYF,TGCAGCGTTGGGGAGGGATCCATATCTGGAAACACCATATATTTT
TRBD1,TRBV3-1/TRBV3-2,-,TRBJ1-1,CASSEDRVVTEAFF,TGTGCCAGCAGCGAAGACAGGGTGGTCACTGAAGCTTTCTTT
-,TRBV3-1/TRBV3-2,-,TRBJ1-2,CASSPQGQGYGYTF,TGTGCCAGCAGCCCCCAGGGGCAGGGGTATGGCTACACCTTC
TRBD1,TRBV6-5,-,TRBJ1-1,CASSHYDRGLEAFF,TGTGCCAGCAGTCATTACGACAGGGGCCTTGAAGCTTTCTTT
-,TRBV18,-,TRBJ2-2,CASSRGGSGELFF,TGTGCCAGCTCACGCGGAGGGAGCGGGGAGCTGTTTTTT
TRBD2,TRBV11-3,-,TRBJ2-2,CASSLRSGMNTGELFF,TGTGCCAGCAGCTTACGTAGCGGGATGAACACCGGGGAGCTGTTTTTT
-,TRBV6-5,-,TRBJ1-6,CASSQGPYNSPLHF,TGTGCCAGCAGTCAGGGACCCTATAATTCACCCCTCCACTTT
-,TRBV28,-,TRBJ2-7,CASSTLYEQYF,TGTGCCAGCAGTACCCTATACGAGCAGTACTTC
-,TRBV19,once,TRBJ2-6,CASSIPGSGANVLTF,TGTGCCAGTAGTATACCTGGCTCTGGGGCCAACGTCCTGACTTTC
TRBD1,TRBV4-1,-,TRBJ1-1,CASSQRQGSVEAFF,TGCGCCAGCAGCCAAAGACAGGGGTCGGTTGAAGCTTTCTTT
-,TRBV14,-,TRBJ1-1,CASSQIGNTEAFF,TGTGCCAGCAGCCAGATTGGGAACACTGAAGCTTTCTTT
TRBD2,TRBV5-6,-,TRBJ2-3,CASSTGGTMGDTQYF,TGTGCCAGCAGCACGGGGGGGACTATGGGAGATACGCAGTATTTT
TRBD1,TRBV5-1,-,TRBJ1-5,CASSLGQGRDQPQHF,TGCGCCAGCAGCTTGGGACAGGGAAGGGATCAGCCCCAGCATTTT
-,TRBV5-1,-,TRBJ1-1,CASSFSRARGTEAFF,TGCGCCAGCAGCTTCTCGCGCGCCCGCGGCACTGAAGCTTTCTTT
-,TRBV19,few,TRBJ2-7,CASSLVGALHEQYF,TGTGCCAGTAGCCTCGTTGGGGCACTCCACGAGCAGTACTTC
-,TRBV28,once,TRBJ1-3,CASSFLYSGNTIYF,TGTGCCAGCAGTTTCCTATACTCTGGAAACACCATATATTTT